The rows below give T cell receptor beta chains drawn from one sample of a study of blood T cell repertoires in COVID-19. Generated by immunoSEQ multiplex PCR, the TCRdb table keeps only in-frame clones and is missing some. The sample consists of 120,000 or so clones, around 91% of them appearing once. The sequenced material came from peripheral blood. All receptors derive from a man between 65 and 79 years old with active or convalescent COVID-19. Each CDR3 is given with its conserved first and last residue. The D gene is left open where the match is weak. Clone size is given for some rows only: seen once, a few or many times, or a class if the clone is expanded.

d_call: -; j_call: TRBJ1-1; v_call: TRBV4-1; clone_size: -; cdr3_nt: TGCGCCAGCAGCCAAGCCCGGAACACTGAAGCTTTCTTT; cdr3_aa: CASSQARNTEAFF
d_call: TRBD1; j_call: TRBJ1-2; v_call: TRBV3-1/TRBV3-2; clone_size: -; cdr3_nt: TGTGCCAGCAACCCGACAGGGGCTGGCTATGGCTACACCTTC; cdr3_aa: CASNPTGAGYGYTF
d_call: -; j_call: TRBJ1-6; v_call: TRBV5-1; clone_size: once; cdr3_nt: TGCGCCAGCAGCTTGATTCCGGGCGGGGATTCACCCCTCCACTTT; cdr3_aa: CASSLIPGGDSPLHF
d_call: -; j_call: TRBJ2-7; v_call: TRBV11-2; clone_size: once; cdr3_nt: TGTGCCAGCAGCTTAGCGGGAGATGAGCAGTACTTC; cdr3_aa: CASSLAGDEQYF
d_call: -; j_call: TRBJ1-1; v_call: TRBV5-8; clone_size: -; cdr3_nt: TGTGCCAGCAGCCCGTGGGGGACACTGAACACTGAAGCTTTCTTT; cdr3_aa: CASSPWGTLNTEAFF
d_call: TRBD1; j_call: TRBJ2-2; v_call: TRBV4-2; clone_size: -; cdr3_nt: TGTGCCAGCAGCCAAGAAGGTTCAGGGGGCGCGACCACCGGGGAGCTGTTTTTT; cdr3_aa: CASSQEGSGGATTGELFF
d_call: TRBD2; j_call: TRBJ2-1; v_call: TRBV20-1; clone_size: -; cdr3_nt: TGCAGTGCTAGTGGGGAAGGGACTAGCGGGTATGAGCAGTTCTTC; cdr3_aa: CSASGEGTSGYEQFF
d_call: -; j_call: TRBJ2-5; v_call: TRBV11-3; clone_size: -; cdr3_nt: TGTGCCAGCAGCTTACGGACAGAAGAGACCCAGTACTTC; cdr3_aa: CASSLRTEETQYF
d_call: TRBD2; j_call: TRBJ2-1; v_call: TRBV9; clone_size: -; cdr3_nt: TGTGCCAGCAGCGCCTCGGCTAGCGGGATCTACAATGAGCAGTTCTTC; cdr3_aa: CASSASASGIYNEQFF
d_call: TRBD1; j_call: TRBJ1-5; v_call: TRBV27; clone_size: -; cdr3_nt: TGTGCCAGCAGTTCAACAGGGGGCAGCAATCAGCCCCAGCATTTT; cdr3_aa: CASSSTGGSNQPQHF
d_call: -; j_call: TRBJ2-5; v_call: TRBV19; clone_size: -; cdr3_nt: TGTGCCAGTAGTATTGGGCACCCGACAGAGACCCAGTACTTC; cdr3_aa: CASSIGHPTETQYF
d_call: -; j_call: TRBJ2-3; v_call: TRBV10-1; clone_size: -; cdr3_nt: TGCGCCAGCAGTGAGGGGGGGACAGATACGCAGTATTTT; cdr3_aa: CASSEGGTDTQYF
d_call: -; j_call: TRBJ2-1; v_call: TRBV29-1; clone_size: -; cdr3_nt: TGCAGCGTTGAATCCGACTTTTATGAGCAGTTCTTC; cdr3_aa: CSVESDFYEQFF
d_call: TRBD1; j_call: TRBJ2-4; v_call: TRBV28; clone_size: once; cdr3_nt: TGTGCCAGCGGCCACAGGGGAAACTTAGCCAAAAACATTCAGTACTTC; cdr3_aa: CASGHRGNLAKNIQYF
d_call: TRBD1; j_call: TRBJ2-7; v_call: TRBV5-1; clone_size: -; cdr3_nt: TGCGCCAGCAGCGAAGGGACAGGGGCCACCTTCTACGAGCAGTACTTC; cdr3_aa: CASSEGTGATFYEQYF
d_call: -; j_call: TRBJ2-7; v_call: TRBV2; clone_size: -; cdr3_nt: TGTGCCACCAAACACCTTCAGAACTACGAGCAGTACTTC; cdr3_aa: CATKHLQNYEQYF
d_call: -; j_call: TRBJ1-2; v_call: TRBV18; clone_size: -; cdr3_nt: TGTGCCAGCTCACCGTTACAGGAGAACTATGGCTACACCTTC; cdr3_aa: CASSPLQENYGYTF
d_call: -; j_call: TRBJ2-2; v_call: TRBV6-2/TRBV6-3; clone_size: -; cdr3_nt: TGTGCCAGCAGTTTAAACACCGGGGAGCTGTTTTTT; cdr3_aa: CASSLNTGELFF
d_call: -; j_call: TRBJ1-5; v_call: TRBV28; clone_size: -; cdr3_nt: TGTGCCAGCAGTTGGAGGGGAAAAGGCAATCAGCCCCAGCATTTT; cdr3_aa: CASSWRGKGNQPQHF
d_call: -; j_call: TRBJ2-7; v_call: TRBV28; clone_size: -; cdr3_nt: TGTGCCAGCAGTTTGCACATCAAATACGAGCAGTACTTC; cdr3_aa: CASSLHIKYEQYF
d_call: -; j_call: TRBJ1-1; v_call: TRBV4-1; clone_size: once; cdr3_nt: TGCGCCAGCAGCCAGCCCCGAGGGGGTACAGCGGTTCCGAACACTGAAGCTTTCTTT; cdr3_aa: CASSQPRGGTAVPNTEAFF
d_call: TRBD1; j_call: TRBJ1-3; v_call: TRBV5-1; clone_size: -; cdr3_nt: TGCGCCAGCAGTACCGGGACAGGGGTTCCTGGAAACACCATATATTTT; cdr3_aa: CASSTGTGVPGNTIYF
d_call: TRBD1; j_call: TRBJ1-6; v_call: TRBV19; clone_size: -; cdr3_nt: TGTGCCAGTAGTATGGGGACAGAATCACCCCTCCACTTT; cdr3_aa: CASSMGTESPLHF
d_call: TRBD1; j_call: TRBJ2-5; v_call: TRBV5-6; clone_size: -; cdr3_nt: TGTGCCAGCAGCGGACAGGGGCAAGAGACCCAGTACTTC; cdr3_aa: CASSGQGQETQYF
d_call: TRBD1; j_call: TRBJ1-1; v_call: TRBV18; clone_size: -; cdr3_nt: TGTGCCAGCTCACCACCGACAGGGGGCGGTTTCACTGAAGCTTTCTTT; cdr3_aa: CASSPPTGGGFTEAFF
d_call: -; j_call: TRBJ1-2; v_call: TRBV28; clone_size: once; cdr3_nt: TGTGCCAGCAGTTTAAAGACAAACTATGGCTACACCTTC; cdr3_aa: CASSLKTNYGYTF
d_call: TRBD2; j_call: TRBJ2-7; v_call: TRBV27; clone_size: -; cdr3_nt: TGTGCCAGCAGTGAAGCGGGAGGGCCCTACGAGCAGTACTTC; cdr3_aa: CASSEAGGPYEQYF
d_call: TRBD2; j_call: TRBJ2-3; v_call: TRBV3-1/TRBV3-2; clone_size: -; cdr3_nt: TGTGCCAGCAGCCAAGGATTCGAGGCCGTTACCGGGGGGACGCAGTATTTT; cdr3_aa: CASSQGFEAVTGGTQYF
d_call: -; j_call: TRBJ2-3; v_call: TRBV12-3/TRBV12-4; clone_size: -; cdr3_nt: TGTGCCAGCAGCCTAGGGGAGGAAGATACGCAGTATTTT; cdr3_aa: CASSLGEEDTQYF
d_call: -; j_call: TRBJ2-5; v_call: TRBV6-6; clone_size: -; cdr3_nt: TGTGCCAGTTGGTCGCGAGGGGAGACCCAGTACTTC; cdr3_aa: CASWSRGETQYF
d_call: -; j_call: TRBJ1-5; v_call: TRBV4-1; clone_size: few; cdr3_nt: TGCGCCAGCAGCCAAGAGGGTGGGGGCGCGAGACTCAATCAGCCCCAGCATTTT; cdr3_aa: CASSQEGGGARLNQPQHF
d_call: -; j_call: TRBJ1-4; v_call: TRBV5-5; clone_size: -; cdr3_nt: TGTGCCAGCAGCTTTACCAGGGCTAATGAAAAACTGTTTTTT; cdr3_aa: CASSFTRANEKLFF
d_call: -; j_call: TRBJ1-2; v_call: TRBV13; clone_size: -; cdr3_nt: TGTGCCAGCAGCTTAGGCCTTGGGACAACCAACTATGGCTACACCTTC; cdr3_aa: CASSLGLGTTNYGYTF
d_call: TRBD2; j_call: TRBJ2-1; v_call: TRBV4-2; clone_size: few; cdr3_nt: TGTGCCAGCAGCCATCTTCAGGCTAGCGGCAATAATGAGCAGTTCTTC; cdr3_aa: CASSHLQASGNNEQFF
d_call: TRBD1; j_call: TRBJ1-3; v_call: TRBV28; clone_size: -; cdr3_nt: TGTGCCAGCAGTCCACGGGACAGGGTAAAGAGCTCTGGAAACACCATATATTTT; cdr3_aa: CASSPRDRVKSSGNTIYF
d_call: -; j_call: TRBJ2-5; v_call: TRBV6-5; clone_size: -; cdr3_nt: TGTGCCAGCAGCCCACGACAGGCCGGGGAGACCCAGTACTTC; cdr3_aa: CASSPRQAGETQYF
d_call: -; j_call: TRBJ1-2; v_call: TRBV2; clone_size: -; cdr3_nt: TGTGCCAGCAGTGAATATAACAGGCCGAACTATGGCTACACCTTC; cdr3_aa: CASSEYNRPNYGYTF
d_call: -; j_call: TRBJ1-1; v_call: TRBV5-5; clone_size: -; cdr3_nt: TGTGCCAGCAGCGGGCGGACAGAGAACACTGAAGCTTTCTTT; cdr3_aa: CASSGRTENTEAFF
d_call: -; j_call: TRBJ1-3; v_call: TRBV28; clone_size: -; cdr3_nt: TGTGCCAGCAGTTTTGGACGGGACTCTGGAAACACCATATATTTT; cdr3_aa: CASSFGRDSGNTIYF
d_call: -; j_call: TRBJ1-5; v_call: TRBV28; clone_size: once; cdr3_nt: TGTGCCAGCAGTCCCTGGGGGGAGGGCAATCAGCCCCAGCATTTT; cdr3_aa: CASSPWGEGNQPQHF
d_call: -; j_call: TRBJ1-2; v_call: TRBV18; clone_size: -; cdr3_nt: TGTGCCACATCACCGGGGGCAGGGTTGGATGGCTACACCTTC; cdr3_aa: CATSPGAGLDGYTF
d_call: -; j_call: TRBJ1-4; v_call: TRBV7-8; clone_size: -; cdr3_nt: TGTGCCAGCAGCTTAGATGGCCCGCTGTTTTTT; cdr3_aa: CASSLDGPLFF
d_call: -; j_call: TRBJ2-1; v_call: TRBV20-1; clone_size: -; cdr3_nt: TGCAGTGCTAGTTTAGGGGACTACAATGAGCAGTTCTTC; cdr3_aa: CSASLGDYNEQFF
d_call: TRBD1; j_call: TRBJ1-4; v_call: TRBV28; clone_size: -; cdr3_nt: TGTGCCAGCAGTCAAAACCAGGGGACAGGAAATGAAAAACTGTTTTTT; cdr3_aa: CASSQNQGTGNEKLFF
d_call: TRBD2; j_call: TRBJ2-7; v_call: TRBV15; clone_size: -; cdr3_nt: TGTGCCACCAGCAGTCTAGCGGGAGCAAACTACGAGCAGTACTTC; cdr3_aa: CATSSLAGANYEQYF
d_call: TRBD1; j_call: TRBJ2-5; v_call: TRBV7-2; clone_size: -; cdr3_nt: TGTGCCAGCAGCCTCGACAGGGGTCAAGAGACCCAGTACTTC; cdr3_aa: CASSLDRGQETQYF
d_call: -; j_call: TRBJ1-1; v_call: TRBV28; clone_size: -; cdr3_nt: TGTGCCAGCACTGTTCTGAGGGTGAACACTGAAGCTTTCTTT; cdr3_aa: CASTVLRVNTEAFF
d_call: TRBD1; j_call: TRBJ1-4; v_call: TRBV10-2; clone_size: -; cdr3_nt: TGCGCCAGCAGTCAGGGGACAGGGGGCCGGGGGACTAATGAAAAACTGTTTTTT; cdr3_aa: CASSQGTGGRGTNEKLFF
d_call: -; j_call: TRBJ1-4; v_call: TRBV11-2; clone_size: -; cdr3_nt: TGTGCCAGCAGCTTACGGTTCGGGATTACTAATGAAAAACTGTTTTTT; cdr3_aa: CASSLRFGITNEKLFF
d_call: TRBD1; j_call: TRBJ2-7; v_call: TRBV5-6; clone_size: -; cdr3_nt: TGTGCCAGCAGCTTTTTGCGGACAGGGGGAAACGAGCAGTACTTC; cdr3_aa: CASSFLRTGGNEQYF
d_call: -; j_call: TRBJ2-7; v_call: TRBV9; clone_size: -; cdr3_nt: TGTGCCAGCAGCGCCCTAGGGGCTCGCAGCGAGCAGTACTTC; cdr3_aa: CASSALGARSEQYF
d_call: TRBD1; j_call: TRBJ2-2; v_call: TRBV15; clone_size: -; cdr3_nt: TGTGCCACCAGCAGAGTGGGACAGGGGAACACCGGGGAGCTGTTTTTT; cdr3_aa: CATSRVGQGNTGELFF
d_call: -; j_call: TRBJ1-1; v_call: TRBV15; clone_size: -; cdr3_nt: TGTGCCACCAGCAGAAGGGCAGGGGCTGGGGGCACTGAAGCTTTCTTT; cdr3_aa: CATSRRAGAGGTEAFF
d_call: TRBD1; j_call: TRBJ1-1; v_call: TRBV19; clone_size: -; cdr3_nt: TGTGCCAGTAGTATAGCTCGGGACAGGGGGAGGACTGAAGCTTTCTTT; cdr3_aa: CASSIARDRGRTEAFF
d_call: TRBD2; j_call: TRBJ2-5; v_call: TRBV9; clone_size: -; cdr3_nt: TGTGCCAGCAGCGTAGCCAGCGGGAGGGCTCGGGAGACCCAGTACTTC; cdr3_aa: CASSVASGRARETQYF
d_call: -; j_call: TRBJ2-1; v_call: TRBV18; clone_size: -; cdr3_nt: TGTGCCAGCTCACCACCGATATATGGGAGCTCCTACAATGAGCAGTTCTTC; cdr3_aa: CASSPPIYGSSYNEQFF
d_call: -; j_call: TRBJ1-1; v_call: TRBV15; clone_size: -; cdr3_nt: TGTGCCACCAGCAGAGATCGGGGGGGTAACACTGAAGCTTTCTTT; cdr3_aa: CATSRDRGGNTEAFF